This T cell receptor (beta chain) was obtained from a study of cytomegalovirus exposure and HLA in healthy donors (dated by TCRdb to the late 2010s). About the full investigation: In an earlier analysis of around 540 of the donors, 276 Gb of sequence data and just under 120 million unique TCR beta sequences from about 190 million T cells were reported. Roughly 300 gigabases of sequencing data and around 80 million unique TCR sequences made up an early release that covered about 640 HLA-typed donors. The genetic ancestry cluster associated with self-reported Caucasian donors included around four fifths of the roughly 400 genotyped donors. The aim of the study was to test whether cataloging public T cell receptors could identify signatures of past pathogen exposure. The study profiled the T cell repertoires of hundreds of subjects by immunosequencing and related them to cytomegalovirus serostatus. Along with the roughly 670-subject first cohort, a separate validation cohort of over 90 different subjects was used. The study combined high-throughput TCR immunosequencing, statistical association of individual TCRs with disease status, and machine learning to predict cytomegalovirus infection status. A later analysis re-analyzed previously published TCR beta repertoires from roughly 690 donors and added high-resolution HLA genotyping to study TCR occurrence patterns. In the later analysis, no new phenotypic data were used to find candidate immune exposures; instead, reliance was placed on TCR beta sequences and their occurrence across donors. An earlier analysis of a few hundred of the donors applied high-throughput TCR beta sequencing to assess whether each TCR beta V gene segment acted as functional or pseudogenic. Alongside the repertoire data, information on donor age, sex, ethnicity and CMV serostatus was compiled. Genome-wide SNP genotypes for about three fifths of the roughly 670 donors were used in a later genetic analysis, which treated that subset as a discovery cohort. Every discovery cohort repertoire had been produced on one sequencing platform. HLA typing covered class I and class II loci at four-digit resolution. Typing coverage differed by locus: A, B, C, DRB1 and DQB1 were typed in about 629-630 donors, DQA1 in around 500, DPA1 in 600 to 610, and DPB1 in 400 to 490. Roughly five DR-DQ haplotypes were handled as single units for association and clustering because linkage in the cohort was strong. Among several hundred genotyped donors of the cohort, an average of approximately 240,000 unique TCR beta nucleotide sequences was sequenced per donor, of which 15% to 20% were non-productive.

Here is what the overall study found, with its caveats: A further reported finding was that TCR beta sequences accurately predicted the HLA-A and HLA-B alleles for most subjects in the first cohort. The study listed 164 TCR beta chains as associated with cytomegalovirus. According to the authors, the approach could potentially be generalized to other disease states and immunological phenotypes. Presence/absence analyses assumed roughly uniform sequencing depth across donors, an assumption that may not hold. According to a later analysis, parvovirus B19, influenza, CMV and Epstein-Barr virus appeared linked to several top co-occurrence clusters. For the cohort, immune exposure information was limited to CMV serostatus. The classifier was reported to diagnose cytomegalovirus status with high specificity and sensitivity in both the original and validation cohorts. Because counts were too low, 15 or so rarely observed V segments, including chromosome 9 orphons, were excluded from the earlier analysis of some 590 of the donors. The cohort was sequenced for TCR beta chains only, and without alpha or paired-chain data the features that could be detected were limited. Specific HLA alleles were associated with 16,951 TCR beta sequences at a false discovery rate of 0.05 in a later analysis. Assigning TCR associations to individual alleles was difficult when HLA alleles, especially DR and DQ, strongly co-occurred. In a later analysis, TCR association rates were found to vary across HLA loci, with the most associated TCRs seen for DRB1 alleles and the fewest for HLA-C alleles. In vitro tests confirmed that a few of the cytomegalovirus-associated TCR beta chains recognize cytomegalovirus antigens. Because HLA typing was unavailable for some donors at each locus, only the typed subset was used in association tests. In an earlier analysis of fewer than 700 of the donors, most TCR beta V segments appeared in productive rearrangements about 90% or about 30% of the time, broadly matching IMGT annotations. Correlated functional status among segregating V segments might reflect linkage disequilibrium, but an unknown experimental factor could not be ruled out. Some IMGT-functional V segments, including TRBV6-2 and TRBV6-3, could not be distinguished by the 87-base-pair reads and were therefore excluded. A group of highly shared sequence variants was considered likely to be a technical artifact of the sequencing pipeline. A later analysis found that HLA-associated TCR beta chains were more clonally expanded and had lower generation probabilities than equally common non-associated chains. According to a later analysis, most CMV-associated TCR beta chains appeared to be HLA-restricted, and the HLA associations seemed to be driven largely by CMV exposure. Across donors, most TCR sequences were observed very rarely, whereas some public TCRs were present in many individuals. In a later genetic analysis, fewer N-insertions in productive TCRs were reported among donors in an Asian-associated ancestry cluster than the roughly 700-donor mean. An association between a missense DCLRE1C variant and V-gene and J-gene trimming of TCR beta chains was found in a later genetic analysis and replicated in an independent cohort.

From cysteine to phenylalanine, the CDR3 is 18 amino acids long. Only CDR3 DNA remains: 54 bases, in frame from the first base. The V end loses 1 base and the J end loses 4 bases, and a stretch of 22 bases separates them. CDR1 LGHNA and CDR2 YSLEER are derived from the germline V gene. The library was obtained by the immunoSEQ multiplex PCR assay. For the multiplex PCR, a mixture combining 60 forward primers for TCR Vbeta segments and 13 reverse primers for TCR Jbeta segments was used. A multiplex PCR assay on genomic DNA amplified the CDR3 region of rearranged TCR beta genes. The Illumina HiSeq System was used to sequence the amplified TCR beta libraries as 87-base-pair reads. Under the source paper's analysis protocol: Across the 500 to 750 repertoires, a later analysis counted about 81 million unique TCR beta chains, approximately 12 million of which were shared by at least two donors. A nearest-neighbor algorithm error-corrected the raw reads and collapsed the reads into unique sequences, merging closely related sequences to remove PCR and sequencing errors. CDR3 sequences were aligned to IMGT reference sequences to assign V, D and J gene segments. For a sequence to be retained, at least a six-nucleotide match to both a V gene segment and a J gene segment was required. Rearrangements were called productive when the CDR3 lacked stop codons and stayed in frame with V and J; all others were non-productive. CDR3 was defined according to IMGT convention as the region running from the second conserved V-encoded cysteine to the conserved J-encoded phenylalanine. The earlier analysis of a few hundred of the donors excluded any sequence lacking an unambiguous match to a single V gene segment. In an earlier analysis of a few hundred of the donors, V segments were called functional above 56.7% productive rearrangements and were called segregating when the between-donor standard deviation exceeded 5%. A statistical classification framework was built to diagnose cytomegalovirus status from the catalog of TCR beta chain sequences. In a later analysis, V and J genes were assigned by comparing TCR nucleotide sequences against IMGT/GENE-DB human TR gene sequences. In a later analysis, CDR3 sequences and most-parsimonious VDJ recombination scenarios were assigned using the TCRdist pipeline. In a later analysis, every TCR beta chain was defined by the combination of its CDR3 amino acid sequence and its V-gene family, and reads without a unique V-gene family were dropped. A later analysis removed 592 highly shared, low-generation-probability nucleotide sequences to deal with suspected cross-contamination and a sequencing artifact. In a later analysis, a clonal expansion index for each public chain was calculated from normalized within-repertoire ranks of inferred template counts. In a later analysis, generation probabilities were computed using a VDJ recombination model fitted to out-of-frame rearrangements, and the results were checked against IGoR. In a later analysis, TCR-TCR, TCR-HLA and TCR-CMV co-occurrence was scored with hypergeometric tests, and a repertoire-size bias correction was applied to TCR pairs. False discovery rates were estimated in a later analysis by permuting HLA or CMV assignments 20 times. In a later analysis, co-occurring TCRs were grouped using DBSCAN, with TCRdist sequence similarity added in when clustering inside HLA-allele-positive subsets. Repertoires with fewer than 30,000 or more than 120,000 public chains were left out of co-occurrence clustering, as were a handful of repertoires with anomalous nucleotide sharing. TCRdb mirrors the immuneACCESS table, restricted to in-frame sequences. Some clones are absent from its copies; in checked studies, under half trace to an unresolved V gene, and the reason for the others is unknown. D and trimming were read from the DNA, whereas the V and J calls and clone size are those reported in that table. The sample has 200,000 to 250,000 clones on record, 70% of them singletons. The ten top clones hold about 2.8% of the sample.

In total, approximately 690 healthy bone marrow donors made up the cohort. Cohort members were all nominally healthy when sampled, although unrecorded immune exposures were likely present. The donor was CMV seropositive and was included in the group of 250 to 350 seropositive cohort members. Each donor provided a peripheral blood sample, and peripheral blood mononuclear cells were used for TCR beta sequencing. Genomic DNA extraction from the blood cell samples was performed with the Qiagen DNeasy Blood Extraction Kit. Note on this clone: Its cognate antigen has yet to be identified. Base qualities are not recorded, but no much larger clone differs from it by a single base.

The TCR sequence derives from a man aged 40-49 years in good health and CMV-seropositive. Material: PBMCs. Rearrangement joined TRBV4-3 to TRBJ1-1; TRBD1 could be the D gene, as 6 bases match. The CDR3 region reads CASSQVLPPGGRVTEAFF. The DNA sequence is given as TGCGCCAGCAGCCAAGTCCTCCCCCCGGGGGGGCGCGTCACTGAAGCTTTCTTT.